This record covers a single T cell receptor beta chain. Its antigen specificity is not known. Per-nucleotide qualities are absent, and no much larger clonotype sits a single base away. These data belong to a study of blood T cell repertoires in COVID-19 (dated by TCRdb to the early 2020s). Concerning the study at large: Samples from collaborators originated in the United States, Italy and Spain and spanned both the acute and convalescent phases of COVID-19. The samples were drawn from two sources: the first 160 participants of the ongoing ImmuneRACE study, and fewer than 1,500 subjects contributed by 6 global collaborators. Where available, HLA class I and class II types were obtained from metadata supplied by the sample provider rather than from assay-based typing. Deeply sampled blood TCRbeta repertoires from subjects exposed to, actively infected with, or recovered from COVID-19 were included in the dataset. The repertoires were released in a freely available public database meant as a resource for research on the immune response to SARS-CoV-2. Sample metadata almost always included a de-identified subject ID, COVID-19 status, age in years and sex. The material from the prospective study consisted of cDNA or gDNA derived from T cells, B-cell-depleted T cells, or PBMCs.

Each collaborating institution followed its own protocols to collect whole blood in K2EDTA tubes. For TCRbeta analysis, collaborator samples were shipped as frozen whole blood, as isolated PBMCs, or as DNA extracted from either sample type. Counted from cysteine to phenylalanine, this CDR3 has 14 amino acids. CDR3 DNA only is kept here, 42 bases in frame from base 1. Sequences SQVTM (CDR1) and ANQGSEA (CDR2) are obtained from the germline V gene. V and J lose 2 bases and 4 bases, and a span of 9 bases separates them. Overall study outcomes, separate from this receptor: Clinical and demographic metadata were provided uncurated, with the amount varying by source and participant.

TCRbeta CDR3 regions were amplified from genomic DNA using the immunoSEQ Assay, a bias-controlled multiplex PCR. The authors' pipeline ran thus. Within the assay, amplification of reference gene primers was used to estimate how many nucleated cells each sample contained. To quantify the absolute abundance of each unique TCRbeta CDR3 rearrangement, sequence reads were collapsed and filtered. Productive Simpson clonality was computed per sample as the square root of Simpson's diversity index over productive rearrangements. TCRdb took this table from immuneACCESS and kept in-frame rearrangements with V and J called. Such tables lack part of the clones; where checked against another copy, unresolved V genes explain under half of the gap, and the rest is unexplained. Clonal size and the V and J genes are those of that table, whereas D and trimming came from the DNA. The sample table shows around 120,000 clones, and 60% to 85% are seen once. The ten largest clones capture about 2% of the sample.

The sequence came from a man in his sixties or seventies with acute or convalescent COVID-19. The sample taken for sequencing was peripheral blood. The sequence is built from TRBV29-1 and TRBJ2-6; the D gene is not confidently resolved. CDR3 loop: CSVESPSGANVLTF. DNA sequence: TGCAGCGTTGAAAGCCCTTCGGGGGCCAACGTCCTGACTTTC.